The clone carrying this TCR beta chain was counted at least ten times. Antigen: not known. Read coverage stops 3 residues before the CDR3 terminus; the germline J gene supplies the remainder. The data were obtained in a study of T cell clonality in common variable immunodeficiency. Broader study findings: CVID subjects showed higher TCRbeta clonality than healthy controls. In common variable immunodeficiency, TCR beta chains reportedly carried fewer deletions and N-nucleotide insertions. Shared TCRbeta clones were fewer between CVID subjects than controls. Repertoire-complication correlations in CVID were limited by patient heterogeneity.

Assay used: immunoSEQ multiplex PCR; TCRdb lists only in-frame clones, some missing. The repertoire consists of roughly 30,000 clones, none detected only once. The CDR3 totals 15 residues. Germline CDR1 SQVTM, CDR2 ANQGSEA. Trimming pared 5 bases from V and 0 bases from J, leaving 14 bases between. This clonotype was sampled from a human donor with common variable immunodeficiency. Sequencing input: peripheral blood mononuclear cells. V is TRBV29-1 and J is TRBJ1-5; TRBD1 is a possible D gene (5 bases). Partial CDR3 DNA: TGCAGCGTTAAGGAGGGACTCTATAGCAATCAGCCC. Translation gives CSVKEGLYSNQP. The whole CDR3 protein is CSVKEGLYSNQPQHF.